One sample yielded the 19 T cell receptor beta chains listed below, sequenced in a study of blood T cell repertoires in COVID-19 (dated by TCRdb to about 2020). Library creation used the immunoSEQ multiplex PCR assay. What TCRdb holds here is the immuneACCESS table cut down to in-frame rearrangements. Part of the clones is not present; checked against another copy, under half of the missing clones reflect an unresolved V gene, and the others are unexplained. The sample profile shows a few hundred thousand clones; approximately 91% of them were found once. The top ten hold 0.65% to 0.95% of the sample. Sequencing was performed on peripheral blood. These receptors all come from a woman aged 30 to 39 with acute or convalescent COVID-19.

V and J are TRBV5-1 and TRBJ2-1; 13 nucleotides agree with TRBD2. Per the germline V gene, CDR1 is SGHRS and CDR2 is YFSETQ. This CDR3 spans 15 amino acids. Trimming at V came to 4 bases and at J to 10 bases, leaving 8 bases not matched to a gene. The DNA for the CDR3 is TGCGCCAGCAGCCGCCGAGGACTAGCGGGAGACGAGCAGTTCTTC. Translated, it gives CASSRRGLAGDEQFF.

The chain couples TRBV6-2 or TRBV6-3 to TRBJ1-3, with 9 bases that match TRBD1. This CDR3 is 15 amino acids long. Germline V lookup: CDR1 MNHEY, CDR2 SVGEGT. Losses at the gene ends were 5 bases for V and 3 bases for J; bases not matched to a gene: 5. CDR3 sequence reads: CASSKRTGVGNTIYF. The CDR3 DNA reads TGTGCCAGCAGTAAGCGGACAGGGGTTGGAAACACCATATATTTT.

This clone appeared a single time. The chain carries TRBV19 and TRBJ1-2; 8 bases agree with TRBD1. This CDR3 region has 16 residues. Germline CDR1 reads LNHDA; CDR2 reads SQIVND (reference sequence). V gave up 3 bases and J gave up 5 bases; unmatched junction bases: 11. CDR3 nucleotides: TGTGCCAGTAGTATCACCGGGACAGGCCGCGGTTATGGCTACACCTTC. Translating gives CASSITGTGRGYGYTF.

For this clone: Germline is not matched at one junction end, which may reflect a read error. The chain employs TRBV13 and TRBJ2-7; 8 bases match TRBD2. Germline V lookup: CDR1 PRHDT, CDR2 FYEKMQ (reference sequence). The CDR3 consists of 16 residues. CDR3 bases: TGTGCCAGCAGCATAGGACCTGGACTAGCAAGTGGCGAGCAGTACTTC. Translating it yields CASSIGPGLASGEQYF. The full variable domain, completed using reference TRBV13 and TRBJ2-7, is AAGVIQSPRHLIKEKRETATLKCYPIPRHDTVYWYQQGPGQDPQFLISFYEKMQSDKGSIPDRFSAQQFSDYHSELNMSSLELGDSALYFCASSIGPGLASGEQYFGPGTRLTVT.

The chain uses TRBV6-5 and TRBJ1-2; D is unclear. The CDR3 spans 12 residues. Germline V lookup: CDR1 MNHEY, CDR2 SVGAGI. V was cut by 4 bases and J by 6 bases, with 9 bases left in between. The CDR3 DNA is TGTGCCAGCAGTTTGTACGCGCATGGCTACACCTTC. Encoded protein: CASSLYAHGYTF.

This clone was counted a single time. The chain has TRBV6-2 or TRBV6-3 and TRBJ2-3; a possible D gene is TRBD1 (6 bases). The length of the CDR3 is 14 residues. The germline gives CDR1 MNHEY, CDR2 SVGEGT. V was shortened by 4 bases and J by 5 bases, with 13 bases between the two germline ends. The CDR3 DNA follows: TGTGCCAGCAGTTCAAGACAGGTGGGAGATACGCAGTATTTT. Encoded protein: CASSSRQVGDTQYF.

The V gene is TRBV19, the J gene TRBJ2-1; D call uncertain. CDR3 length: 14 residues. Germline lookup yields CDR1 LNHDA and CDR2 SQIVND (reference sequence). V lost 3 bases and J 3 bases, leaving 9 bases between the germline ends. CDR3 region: CASSISTIYNEQFF. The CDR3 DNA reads TGTGCCAGTAGTATTAGTACCATCTACAATGAGCAGTTCTTC.

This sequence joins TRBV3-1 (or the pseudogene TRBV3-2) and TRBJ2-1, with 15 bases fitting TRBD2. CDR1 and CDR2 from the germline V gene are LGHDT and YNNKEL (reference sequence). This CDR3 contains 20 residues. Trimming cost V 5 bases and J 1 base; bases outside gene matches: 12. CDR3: CASSTVAGLAGGPSYNEQFF. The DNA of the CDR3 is TGTGCCAGCAGCACCGTTGCAGGACTAGCGGGAGGGCCTTCCTACAATGAGCAGTTCTTC.

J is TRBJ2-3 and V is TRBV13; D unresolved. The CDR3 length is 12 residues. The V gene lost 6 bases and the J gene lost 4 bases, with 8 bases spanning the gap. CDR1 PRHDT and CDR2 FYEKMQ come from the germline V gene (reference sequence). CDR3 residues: CASSPSSDTQYF. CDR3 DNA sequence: TGTGCCAGCAGTCCCAGTTCAGATACGCAGTATTTT. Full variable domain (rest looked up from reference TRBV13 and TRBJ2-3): AAGVIQSPRHLIKEKRETATLKCYPIPRHDTVYWYQQGPGQDPQFLISFYEKMQSDKGSIPDRFSAQQFSDYHSELNMSSLELGDSALYFCASSPSSDTQYFGPGTRLTVL.

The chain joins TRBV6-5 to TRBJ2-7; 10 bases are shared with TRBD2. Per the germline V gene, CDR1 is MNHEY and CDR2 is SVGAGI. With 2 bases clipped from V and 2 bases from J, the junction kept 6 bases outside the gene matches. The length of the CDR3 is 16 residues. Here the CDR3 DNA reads TGTGCCAGCAGTTACCCTCGGACTAGCGGCACCTACGAGCAGTACTTC. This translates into CASSYPRTSGTYEQYF.

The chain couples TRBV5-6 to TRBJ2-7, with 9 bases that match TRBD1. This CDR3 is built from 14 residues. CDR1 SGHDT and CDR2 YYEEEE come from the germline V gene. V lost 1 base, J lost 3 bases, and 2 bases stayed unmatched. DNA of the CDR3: TGTGCCAGCAGCTTGACAGGGGGCTTCTACGAGCAGTACTTC. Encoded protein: CASSLTGGFYEQYF.

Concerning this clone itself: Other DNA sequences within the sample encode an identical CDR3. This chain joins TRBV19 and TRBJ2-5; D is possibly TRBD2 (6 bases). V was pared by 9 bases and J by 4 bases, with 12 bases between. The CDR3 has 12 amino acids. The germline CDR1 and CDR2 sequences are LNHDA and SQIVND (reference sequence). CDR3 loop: CASGSGGETQYF. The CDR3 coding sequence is TGTGCCAGCGGGAGTGGGGGAGAGACCCAGTACTTC. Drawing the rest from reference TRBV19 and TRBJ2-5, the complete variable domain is DGGITQSPKYLFRKEGQNVTLSCEQNLNHDAMYWYRQDPGQGLRLIYYSQIVNDFQKGDIAEGYSVSREKKESFPLTVTSAQKNPTAFYLCASGSGGETQYFGPGTRLLVL.

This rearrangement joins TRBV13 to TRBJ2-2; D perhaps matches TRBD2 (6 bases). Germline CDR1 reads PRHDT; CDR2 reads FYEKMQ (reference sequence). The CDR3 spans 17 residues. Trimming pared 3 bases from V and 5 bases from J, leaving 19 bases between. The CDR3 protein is CASSFALRERETGELFF. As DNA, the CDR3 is TGTGCCAGCAGCTTTGCCCTACGGGAGAGAGAGACCGGGGAGCTGTTTTTT. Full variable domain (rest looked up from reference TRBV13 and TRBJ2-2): AAGVIQSPRHLIKEKRETATLKCYPIPRHDTVYWYQQGPGQDPQFLISFYEKMQSDKGSIPDRFSAQQFSDYHSELNMSSLELGDSALYFCASSFALRERETGELFFGEGSRLTVL.

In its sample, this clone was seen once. CDR3 sequence: CAVRGTLAGVTDTQYF. The CDR3 region has the DNA TGTGCCGTCAGGGGAACACTAGCGGGAGTAACAGATACGCAGTATTTT. This chain uses TRBV7-2 with TRBJ2-3, with 11 bases that match TRBD2. Germline loops: CDR1 SGHTA, CDR2 FQGNSA. This CDR3 has 16 residues. V lost 11 bases, J lost 3 bases, and 13 bases stayed unmatched.

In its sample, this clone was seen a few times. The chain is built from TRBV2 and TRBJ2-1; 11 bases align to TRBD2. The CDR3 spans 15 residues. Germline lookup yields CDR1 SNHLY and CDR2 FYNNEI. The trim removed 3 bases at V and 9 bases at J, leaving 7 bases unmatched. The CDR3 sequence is CASSELTSGRGEQFF. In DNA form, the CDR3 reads TGTGCCAGCAGTGAGTTAACTAGCGGGAGAGGTGAGCAGTTCTTC.

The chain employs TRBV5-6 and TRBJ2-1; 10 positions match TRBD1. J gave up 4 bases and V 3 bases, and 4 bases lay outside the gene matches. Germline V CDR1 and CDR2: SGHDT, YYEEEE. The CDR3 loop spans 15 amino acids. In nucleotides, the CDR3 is TGTGCCAGCAGCTCGACAGGGGGCCCTTACAATGAGCAGTTCTTC. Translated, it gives CASSSTGGPYNEQFF.

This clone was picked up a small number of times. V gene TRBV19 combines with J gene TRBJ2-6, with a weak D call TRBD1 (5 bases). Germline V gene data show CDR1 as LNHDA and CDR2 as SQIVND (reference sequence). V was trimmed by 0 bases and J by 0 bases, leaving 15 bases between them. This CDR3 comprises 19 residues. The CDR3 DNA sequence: TGTGCCAGTAGTATAGATTCGTTCAGGGTTGGCTCTGGGGCCAACGTCCTGACTTTC. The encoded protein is CASSIDSFRVGSGANVLTF.

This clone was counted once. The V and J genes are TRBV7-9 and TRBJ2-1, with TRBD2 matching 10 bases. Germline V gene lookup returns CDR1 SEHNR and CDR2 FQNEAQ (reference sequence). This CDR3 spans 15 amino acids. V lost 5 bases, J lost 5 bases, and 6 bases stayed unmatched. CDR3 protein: CASSQTSGANNEQFF. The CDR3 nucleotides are TGTGCCAGCAGCCAAACTAGCGGGGCTAACAATGAGCAGTTCTTC.

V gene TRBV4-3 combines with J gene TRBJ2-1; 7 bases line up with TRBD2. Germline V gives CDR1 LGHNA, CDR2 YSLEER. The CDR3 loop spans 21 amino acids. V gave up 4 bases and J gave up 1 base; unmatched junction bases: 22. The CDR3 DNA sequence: TGCGCCAGCAGCCGAAGACCATCCAGCGGGGTGCCCGCGGTGTCCTACAATGAGCAGTTCTTC. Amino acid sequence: CASSRRPSSGVPAVSYNEQFF.